This T cell receptor beta chain is from a study of T cells after yellow fever vaccination. TCRdb itself ran the 5' RACE reads through MiXCR, one entry per CDR3 protein. Of some 500,000 distinct CDR3 sequences in the sample, approximately 12% are singletons; the top ten hold around 15%. This clonotype was seen a few times. Antigen: not known. General study results and limits: Detected again after the booster were most primary-vaccination clones, at almost 97% CD4 and 80% to 90% CD8. When the response was secondary, it was weaker but reached its peak faster, day 5 versus 15.

Germline assignment: CDR1 LNHNV and CDR2 YYDKDF (reference sequence). This CDR3 has 14 amino acids. Trimming pared 0 bases from V and 7 bases from J, leaving 7 bases between. This sequence was found in a man aged 30-40 years who received the YFV17D yellow fever vaccine. The material sequenced was PBMCs, taken on the day of the yellow fever booster vaccination. The rearrangement joins TRBV15 to TRBJ1-6, with D hard to call. In nucleotides, the CDR3 is TGTGCCACCAGCAGAGAAGTACGAAATTCACCCCTCCACTTT. The encoded protein is CATSREVRNSPLHF.